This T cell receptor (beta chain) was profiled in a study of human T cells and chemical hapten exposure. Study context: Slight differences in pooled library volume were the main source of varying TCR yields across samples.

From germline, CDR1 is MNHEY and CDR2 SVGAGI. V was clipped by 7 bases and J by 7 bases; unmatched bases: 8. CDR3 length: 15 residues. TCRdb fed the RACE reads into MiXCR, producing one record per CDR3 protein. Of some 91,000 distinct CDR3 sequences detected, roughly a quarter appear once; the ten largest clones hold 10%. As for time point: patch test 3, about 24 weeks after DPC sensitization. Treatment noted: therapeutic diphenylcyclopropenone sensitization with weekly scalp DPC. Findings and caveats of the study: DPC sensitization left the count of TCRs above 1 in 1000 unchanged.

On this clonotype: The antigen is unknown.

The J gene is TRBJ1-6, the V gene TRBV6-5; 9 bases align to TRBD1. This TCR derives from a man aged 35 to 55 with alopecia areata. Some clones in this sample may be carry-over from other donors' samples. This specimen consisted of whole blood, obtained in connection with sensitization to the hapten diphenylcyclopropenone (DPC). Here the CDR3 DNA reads TGTGCCAGCAAAGACGAGGGACAGGGAAATTCACCCCTCCACTTT. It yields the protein CASKDEGQGNSPLHF.